The 13 T cell receptor beta chains below come from one sample, sequenced in a study of T cells after yellow fever vaccination. TCRdb ran MiXCR on the 5' RACE reads and lists one entry per CDR3 protein. The data contain nearly 350,000 distinct CDR3 sequences, around 8.1% of them seen just once; the ten biggest clones take up 17%. The sample was PBMCs, taken 45 days after the first yellow fever vaccination. These receptors all come from a man aged 18-30 years who received the YFV17D yellow fever vaccine.

The V gene is TRBV11-2, the J gene TRBJ1-6; the D is unclear. V was trimmed by 0 bases and J by 14 bases, leaving 11 bases between them. The germline V gene encodes CDR1 SGHAT and CDR2 FQNNGV. The length of the CDR3 is 13 residues. The CDR3 nucleotides read TGTGCCAGCAGCTTAGATTTAGGAAAAGCCCTCCACTTT. Protein product: CASSLDLGKALHF.

The rearrangement uses TRBV20-1 and TRBJ1-3; D perhaps matches TRBD1 (6 bases). Germline V gene sequence: CDR1 DFQATT, CDR2 SNEGSKA (reference sequence). V was pared by 0 bases and J by 0 bases, with 15 bases between. The CDR3 is 17 amino acids. CDR3 nucleotides: TGCAGTGCTAGAGAAACAGGGAAATCGCTCTCTGGAAACACCATATATTTT. This gives the protein CSARETGKSLSGNTIYF.

This clonotype has just a few counts. V is TRBV29-1 and J is TRBJ2-1; possibly TRBD1 for D (5 bases). Germline values: CDR1 SQVTM, CDR2 ANQGSEA. This CDR3 is 13 amino acids long. Trimming stripped 3 bases from V and 9 bases from J, with 15 bases between. The CDR3: CSVDWGWGSEQFF. In DNA, the CDR3 is TGCAGCGTTGATTGGGGCTGGGGCAGTGAGCAGTTCTTC.

The rearrangement uses TRBV4-1 and TRBJ1-1, with a weak D call TRBD1 (5 bases). V gave up 2 bases and J gave up 2 bases, with 9 bases separating them. This CDR3 has 14 amino acids. CDR1 and CDR2 from the germline V gene are MGHRA and YSYEKL. The CDR3 region has the DNA TGCGCCAGCAGCCAAATCAGGGATAACACTGAAGCTTTCTTT. It yields the protein CASSQIRDNTEAFF.

This chain connects TRBV7-2 to TRBJ1-1; TRBD1 might be the D (6 bases). CDR1 and CDR2 from the germline V gene are SGHTA and FQGNSA. Trimming shortened V by 1 base and J by 7 bases, and 13 bases separated the two germline ends. CDR3 size: 14 residues. The CDR3 DNA is TGTGCCAGCAGCTTAGTAGGGCTACAGGGTGAAGCTTTCTTT. This codes for CASSLVGLQGEAFF.

This clonotype appeared once. The chain links TRBV7-7 to TRBJ2-7; D gene unclear. The CDR3 totals 13 residues. Germline V CDR1 and CDR2: SSHAT, FNYEAQ (reference sequence). V lost 6 bases to trimming and J lost 5 bases, with 14 bases between them. For the CDR3, the DNA is TGTGCCAGCAGTTCTGGCCCTTTTGACGAGCAGTACTTC. Protein product: CASSSGPFDEQYF.

This clonotype was picked up many times. The rearrangement joins TRBV12-3 or TRBV12-4 to TRBJ2-2, with D possibly matching TRBD2 (7 bases). The CDR3 has 16 amino acids. V gave up 1 base and J gave up 3 bases, with 12 bases separating them. For the CDR3, the DNA is TGTGCCAGCAGTTTAGGCGGGGGCGCGGACACCGGGGAGCTGTTTTTT. It yields the protein CASSLGGGADTGELFF.

This clonotype was counted between two and nine times. The chain has TRBV12-3 or TRBV12-4 and TRBJ1-1; D is perhaps TRBD1 (6 bases). Trimming pared 5 bases from V and 2 bases from J, leaving 15 bases between. The CDR3 runs 15 residues. Written as DNA, the CDR3 is TGTGCCAGCAGTAAGGCGACAGGAGCCAACACTGAAGCTTTCTTT. It yields the protein CASSKATGANTEAFF.

This clonotype has ten or more counts. The chain recombines TRBV5-1 with TRBJ2-1; tentatively, D is TRBD1 or TRBD2 (5 bases each). Germline-derived CDR1 and CDR2 are SGHRS and YFSETQ. V was shortened by 5 bases and J by 5 bases, with 11 bases between the two germline ends. This CDR3 is 13 amino acids long. DNA for the CDR3: TGCGCCAGCAGGGGATTGGGGGACAATGAGCAGTTCTTC. Its translation: CASRGLGDNEQFF.

The CDR3 region is CASSSAGGDTTEAFF. The CDR3 region has the DNA TGCGCCAGCAGCTCTGCAGGGGGAGATACCACTGAAGCTTTCTTT. The J gene is TRBJ1-1, the V gene TRBV5-1; 7 bases agree with TRBD1. The CDR3 covers 15 residues. The V gene end was trimmed by 3 bases and the J gene end by 4 bases; junction bases not matched to a gene: 9. The germline CDR1 and CDR2 sequences are SGHRS and YFSETQ. Full variable domain (outside the CDR3, taken from reference TRBV5-1 and TRBJ1-1): KAGVTQTPRYLIKTRGQQVTLSCSPISGHRSVSWYQQTPGQGLQFLFEYFSETQRNKGNFPGRFSGRQFSNSRSEMNVSTLELGDSALYLCASSSAGGDTTEAFFGQGTRLTVV.

This clonotype was counted between two and nine times. CDR3 residues: CASSAYDAQPQHF. CDR3 nucleotide sequence: TGTGCCAGCAGCGCGTATGACGCTCAGCCCCAGCATTTT. V usage is TRBV7-9 and J usage is TRBJ1-5; D unclear. The CDR3 sequence is 13 residues long. The germline CDR1 and CDR2 sequences are SEHNR and FQNEAQ (reference sequence). Trimming took 5 bases from V and 6 from J, leaving 11 bases between them. The variable domain in full, completed from reference TRBV7-9 and TRBJ1-5, reads DTGVSQNPRHKITKRGQNVTFRCDPISEHNRLYWYRQTLGQGPEFLTYFQNEAQLEKSRLLSDRFSAERPKGSFSTLEIQRTEQGDSAMYLCASSAYDAQPQHFGDGTRLSIL.

There are many counts of this clonotype. The chain couples TRBV5-1 to TRBJ1-2; D is possibly TRBD1 (5 bases). The CDR3 spans 16 residues. Trimming left V 4 bases short and J 1 base short, with 17 bases between. The germline V gene encodes CDR1 SGHRS and CDR2 YFSETQ. In DNA, the CDR3 is TGCGCCAGCAGCCCGACTGACAGATGGTATAACTATGGCTACACCTTC. The encoded protein is CASSPTDRWYNYGYTF.

The rearrangement joins TRBV12-3 or TRBV12-4 to TRBJ1-2; no clear D. The CDR3 length is 12 residues. V was pared by 6 bases and J by 7 bases, with 12 bases between. The CDR3 reads CASSFSRTGYTF. The CDR3, as DNA: TGTGCCAGCAGCTTCTCACGGACTGGCTACACCTTC.